This T cell receptor (beta chain) was identified in a study of T cell responses to AZD1222 COVID-19 vaccine. Study-level points and caveats: The breadth and depth of Spike-specific TCRs increased once two AZD1222 doses had been given.

The V end was cut by 1 base, the J end by 0 bases, with 4 bases between. The CDR3 consists of 14 residues. Per germline, CDR1 GTSNPN and CDR2 SVGIG (reference sequence). Generated by immunoSEQ multiplex PCR, the TCRdb table keeps only in-frame clones and is missing some. This sample has 150,000 or so clones, with about 93% found just once. This clone was counted a single time. What it recognizes is unknown. The source material was peripheral blood, sampled on day 0 of AZD1222 vaccination. This clonotype was obtained from an adult in good health. This chain connects TRBV30 to TRBJ2-6; D ambiguous. The CDR3 coding sequence is TGTGCCTGGAGTGCGGGCTCTGGGGCCAACGTCCTGACTTTC. Its protein is CAWSAGSGANVLTF.